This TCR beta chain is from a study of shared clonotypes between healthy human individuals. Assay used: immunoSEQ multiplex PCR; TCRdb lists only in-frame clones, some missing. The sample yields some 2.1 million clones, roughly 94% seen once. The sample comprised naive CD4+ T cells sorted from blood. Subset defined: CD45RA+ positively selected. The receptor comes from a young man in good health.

CDR3 region: CASSAGQGATGELFF. CDR3 bases: TGTGCCAGCAGCGCAGGACAGGGAGCAACCGGGGAGCTGTTTTTT. V is TRBV11-2 and J is TRBJ2-2, with 8 bases fitting TRBD1. In germline, CDR1 is SGHAT, CDR2 FQNNGV. This CDR3 is 15 amino acids long. Trimming cost V 5 bases and J 5 bases; bases outside gene matches: 7.